This T cell receptor beta chain was identified in a study of blood T cell repertoires in COVID-19. In the study overall: Samples taken during acute and convalescent COVID-19 were collected in the United States, Italy and Spain. PBMCs, B-cell-depleted T cells, or T cells provided the cDNA or gDNA that made up the material.

In the authors' methods: The assay estimated nucleated cells by amplifying reference gene primers. Measured with immunoSEQ multiplex PCR; TCRdb has only the in-frame clones, and not every one. The DNA gave D and trimming, while V, J and clone size come from that table. This sample carries around 80,000 clones, over 70% of them seen once, and the ten largest clones take approximately 12%. Sequencing input: peripheral blood. This TCR was recovered from a man aged 80 or over with acute or convalescent COVID-19.

The CDR3 DNA reads TGTGCCAGCTCACCCACCGATCCACAGGGGTGGTACCAAGAGACCCAGTACTTC. Residues: CASSPTDPQGWYQETQYF. V gene TRBV18 combines with J gene TRBJ2-5; 7 nucleotides line up with TRBD1. CDR1 KGHSH and CDR2 LQKENI come from the germline V gene. Trimming cost V 3 bases and J 0 bases; bases outside gene matches: 13. The CDR3 has 18 residues.